The rows below give T cell receptor beta chains drawn from one sample of a study of T-cell memory formation after mild COVID-19. In TCRdb, the 5' RACE reads were re-called with MiXCR into one record per CDR3 protein. Among some 40,000 distinct CDR3 sequences listed, less than 8% were seen once. The sequenced material came from PBMCs or a T cell subset sorted from them (not recorded which). The receptors were gathered from an adult who had mild COVID-19 (a few samples of this study predate the infection). Cell type and time point are not known. Both conserved end residues are part of each CDR3. D genes are given only for firm matches. A clone size is listed for some rows: how often the clone was seen (once, few, many), or a class if it is expanded.

D | size | J | V | length | CDR3 | DNA
TRBD1 | many | TRBJ1-2 | TRBV12-3/TRBV12-4 | 17 | CASSRYDRDIANYGYTF | TGTGCCAGCAGTCGTTACGACAGGGACATTGCTAACTATGGCTACACCTTC
NA | few | TRBJ1-3 | TRBV7-2 | 18 | CASSFSRSGEYSGNTIYF | TGTGCCAGCAGCTTTAGCCGATCGGGGGAGTACTCTGGAAACACCATATATTTT
NA | many | TRBJ2-7 | TRBV4-1 | 14 | CASSQEVGPREQYF | TGCGCCAGCAGCCAAGAAGTAGGGCCCCGAGAGCAGTACTTC
NA | many | TRBJ1-1 | TRBV12-3/TRBV12-4 | 11 | CASGESTEAFF | TGTGCCAGCGGGGAAAGCACTGAAGCTTTCTTT
NA | few | TRBJ1-3 | TRBV18 | 14 | CASSPDNSGNTIYF | TGTGCCAGCTCACCGGACAACTCTGGAAACACCATATATTTT
TRBD2 | many | TRBJ2-1 | TRBV7-9 | 14 | CASSLKAGVSEQFF | TGTGCCAGCAGCTTAAAAGCGGGAGTCTCTGAGCAGTTCTTC
NA | many | TRBJ2-3 | TRBV20-1 | 12 | CSAREGLSHQYF | TGCAGTGCTAGAGAAGGACTATCTCACCAGTATTTT
NA | many | TRBJ2-5 | TRBV23-1 | 14 | CASRDRAREETQYF | TGCGCCAGCAGAGACCGTGCAAGAGAAGAGACCCAGTACTTC
TRBD1 | many | TRBJ1-4 | TRBV5-1 | 14 | CASSFGQGGEKLFF | TGCGCCAGCAGCTTCGGACAGGGGGGTGAAAAACTGTTTTTT
TRBD1 | medium-sized | TRBJ2-5 | TRBV5-1 | 14 | CASSVQGAEETQYF | TGCGCCAGCAGCGTACAGGGGGCGGAAGAGACCCAGTACTTC
NA | few | TRBJ1-1 | TRBV12-3/TRBV12-4 | 14 | CATGIGRMNTEAFF | TGTGCCACTGGGATCGGGCGGATGAACACTGAAGCTTTCTTT
TRBD1 | NA | TRBJ2-3 | TRBV14 | 15 | CASSQPTGGIDTQYF | TGTGCCAGCAGCCAACCTACAGGGGGAATAGATACGCAGTATTTT
NA | many | TRBJ1-1 | TRBV7-9 | 11 | CASSLSPEAFF | TGTGCCAGCAGCTTATCCCCTGAAGCTTTCTTT
TRBD2 | many | TRBJ2-5 | TRBV4-2 | 18 | CASSQPLSRGGDQETQYF | TGTGCCAGCAGCCAGCCGTTATCGCGCGGGGGGGATCAAGAGACCCAGTACTTC
TRBD2 | many | TRBJ2-3 | TRBV12-3/TRBV12-4 | 17 | CASSFGVGRGNTDTQYF | TGTGCCAGCAGTTTCGGGGTTGGGCGGGGGAACACAGATACGCAGTATTTT
NA | NA | TRBJ2-4 | TRBV19 | 12 | CASSALWNIQYF | TGTGCCAGTAGTGCTCTATGGAACATTCAGTACTTC
NA | few | TRBJ1-1 | TRBV3-1 | 12 | CASSRTPEETFF | TGTGCCAGCAGCCGAACACCGGAGGAGACTTTCTTT
NA | many | TRBJ1-2 | TRBV12-3/TRBV12-4 | 17 | CASSSGRKSRANYGYTF | TGTGCCAGCAGTTCCGGACGGAAGTCCAGAGCTAACTATGGCTACACCTTC
NA | many | TRBJ2-7 | TRBV6-5 | 13 | CASRRSRPGEQYF | TGTGCCAGCAGGAGGAGTCGGCCTGGCGAGCAGTACTTC
NA | NA | TRBJ1-2 | TRBV28 | 11 | CASGIVRGYTF | TGTGCCAGCGGTATTGTGCGGGGCTACACCTTC
NA | many | TRBJ2-3 | TRBV5-6 | 17 | CASSLAPAGSSTDTQYF | TGTGCCAGCAGCTTGGCCCCGGCAGGCTCTAGCACAGATACGCAGTATTTT
TRBD1 | many | TRBJ1-1 | TRBV7-8 | 14 | CASSLATRDSEAFF | TGTGCCAGCAGCTTAGCGACAAGGGACAGCGAAGCTTTCTTT
NA | many | TRBJ1-4 | TRBV19 | 15 | CASSIGRHRSEKLFF | TGTGCCAGTAGTATCGGTAGGCACCGGAGTGAAAAACTGTTTTTT
NA | many | TRBJ2-2 | TRBV7-2 | 16 | CASSLVRSIRSGELFF | TGTGCCAGCAGCTTAGTCCGTTCTATCAGGAGCGGGGAGCTGTTTTTT
NA | few | TRBJ2-3 | TRBV5-6 | 15 | CASSRQSTERDTQYF | TGTGCCAGCAGCCGTCAGTCCACTGAAAGGGATACGCAGTATTTT